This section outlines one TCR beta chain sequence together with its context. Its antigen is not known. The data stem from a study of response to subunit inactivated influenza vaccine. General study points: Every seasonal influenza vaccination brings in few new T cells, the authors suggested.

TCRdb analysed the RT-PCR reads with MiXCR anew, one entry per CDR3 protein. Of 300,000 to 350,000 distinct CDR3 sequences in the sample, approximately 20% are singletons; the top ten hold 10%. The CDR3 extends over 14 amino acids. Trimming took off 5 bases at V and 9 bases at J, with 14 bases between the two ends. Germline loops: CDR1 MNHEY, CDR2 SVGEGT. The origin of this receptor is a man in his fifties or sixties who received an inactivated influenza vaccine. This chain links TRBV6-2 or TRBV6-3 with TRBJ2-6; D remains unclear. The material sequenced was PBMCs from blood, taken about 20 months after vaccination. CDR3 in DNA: TGTGCCAGCAGTCCCCAGGCCCTTATCAACGTCCTGACTTTC. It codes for CASSPQALINVLTF.